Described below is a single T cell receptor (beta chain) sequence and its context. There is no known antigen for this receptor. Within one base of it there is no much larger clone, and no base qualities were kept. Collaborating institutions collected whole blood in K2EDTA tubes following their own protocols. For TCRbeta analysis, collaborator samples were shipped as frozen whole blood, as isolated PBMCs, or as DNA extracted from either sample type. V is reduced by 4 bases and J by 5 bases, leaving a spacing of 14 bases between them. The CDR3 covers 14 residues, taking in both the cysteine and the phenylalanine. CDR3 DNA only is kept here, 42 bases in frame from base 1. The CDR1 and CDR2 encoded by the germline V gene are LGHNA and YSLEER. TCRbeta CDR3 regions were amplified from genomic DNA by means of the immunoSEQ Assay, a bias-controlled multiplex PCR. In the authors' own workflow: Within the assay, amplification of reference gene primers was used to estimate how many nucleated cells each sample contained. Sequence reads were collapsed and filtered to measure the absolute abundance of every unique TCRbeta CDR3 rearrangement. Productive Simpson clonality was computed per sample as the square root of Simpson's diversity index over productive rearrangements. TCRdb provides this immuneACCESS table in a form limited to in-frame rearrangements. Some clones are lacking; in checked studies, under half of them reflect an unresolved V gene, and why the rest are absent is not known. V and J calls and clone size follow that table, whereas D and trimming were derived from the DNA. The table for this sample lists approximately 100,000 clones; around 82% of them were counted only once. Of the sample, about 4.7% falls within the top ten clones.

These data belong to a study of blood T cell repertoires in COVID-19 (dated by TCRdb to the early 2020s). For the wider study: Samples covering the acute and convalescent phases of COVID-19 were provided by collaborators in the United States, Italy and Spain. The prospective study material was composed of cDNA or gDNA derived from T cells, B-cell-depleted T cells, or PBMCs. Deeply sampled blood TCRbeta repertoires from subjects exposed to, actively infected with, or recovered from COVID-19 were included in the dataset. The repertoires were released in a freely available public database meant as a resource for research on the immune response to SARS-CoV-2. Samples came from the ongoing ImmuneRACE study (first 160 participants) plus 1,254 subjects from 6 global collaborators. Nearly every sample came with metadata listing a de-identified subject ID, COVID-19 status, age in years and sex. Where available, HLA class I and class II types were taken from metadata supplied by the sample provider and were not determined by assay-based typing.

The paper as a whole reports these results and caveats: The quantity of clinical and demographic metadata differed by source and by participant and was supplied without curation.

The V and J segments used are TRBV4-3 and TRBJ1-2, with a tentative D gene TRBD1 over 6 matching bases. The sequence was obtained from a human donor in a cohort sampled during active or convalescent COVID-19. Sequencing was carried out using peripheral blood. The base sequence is TGCGCCAGCAGCCGAAGACAGGCGTCTTATGGCTACACCTTC. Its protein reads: CASSRRQASYGYTF.